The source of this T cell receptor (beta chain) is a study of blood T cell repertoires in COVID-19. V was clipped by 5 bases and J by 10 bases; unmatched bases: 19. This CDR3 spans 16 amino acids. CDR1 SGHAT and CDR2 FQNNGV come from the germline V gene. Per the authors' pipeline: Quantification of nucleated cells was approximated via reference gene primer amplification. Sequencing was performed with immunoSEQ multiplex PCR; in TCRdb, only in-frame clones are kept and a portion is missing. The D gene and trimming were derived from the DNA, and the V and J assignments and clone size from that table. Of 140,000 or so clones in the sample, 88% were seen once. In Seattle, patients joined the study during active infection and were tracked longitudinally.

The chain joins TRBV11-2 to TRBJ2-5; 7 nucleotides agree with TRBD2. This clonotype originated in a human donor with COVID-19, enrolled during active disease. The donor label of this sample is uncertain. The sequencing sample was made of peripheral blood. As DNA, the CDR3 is TGTGCCAGCAGCACCGAACCAGCGGGGCTGTCGGGTGTCCAGTACTTC. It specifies CASSTEPAGLSGVQYF.